Following are 22 T cell receptor beta chains from one sample sequenced in a study of vaccination and CD4 T cells after COVID-19. These receptors are not linked to any known antigen. Described treatment: approximately nine-day PBMC culture with coronavirus spike peptide pools or control peptides (ViraFEST assay). CD4+ T cells that had been cultured provided DNA sequenced with the Oncomine TCR Beta short-read assay. TCRdb passed the PCR reads through MiXCR, listing each CDR3 protein once. The table lists around 21,000 distinct CDR3 sequences, roughly half of them singletons. Material: CD4+ T cells from blood, cultured in vitro. The receptor set was obtained from a human donor who had recovered from COVID-19.

The J gene is TRBJ2-2, the V gene TRBV28, with TRBD2 matching 8 bases. Germline V gene data show CDR1 as MDHEN and CDR2 as SYDVKM. The CDR3 has 17 residues. Trimming removed 8 bases from V and 5 bases from J; junction bases left unmatched: 16. CDR3 coding DNA: TGTGCCAGCGAAAAGCTGGGGCTAGCGGGTGGTACCGGGGAGCTGTTTTTT. Protein sequence: CASEKLGLAGGTGELFF.

This clonotype has just a few counts. The V call is TRBV20-1, the J call TRBJ1-1; the D is unclear. Trimming left V 0 bases short and J 3 bases short, with 17 bases between. The V gene's germline CDR1 is DFQATT and CDR2 SNEGSKA (reference sequence). The length of the CDR3 is 16 residues. This chain's CDR3 is CSARDDTARRDTEAFF. Here the CDR3 DNA reads TGCAGTGCTAGAGATGATACAGCTCGGAGGGACACTGAAGCTTTCTTT.

This clonotype was counted between two and nine times. The V call is TRBV19, the J call TRBJ1-5; a weak D match, TRBD1 (6 bases). The germline V gene encodes CDR1 LNHDA and CDR2 SQIVND (reference sequence). Trimming removed 6 bases from V and 6 bases from J, with 9 bases in between. The CDR3 sequence is 12 residues long. The CDR3 region is CASRNRAQPQHF. Here the CDR3 DNA reads TGTGCCAGTAGAAACAGGGCTCAGCCCCAGCATTTT.

The V and J genes are TRBV6-1 and TRBJ2-1, with 9 nucleotides matching TRBD2. The CDR3 extends over 15 amino acids. Germline CDR1 reads MNHNS; CDR2 reads SASEGT. Losses at the gene ends were 4 bases for V and 7 bases for J; bases not matched to a gene: 8. CDR3 bases: TGTGCCAGCAGTGCACTAGCGGGCTTTGGGAATGAGCAGTTCTTC. It encodes CASSALAGFGNEQFF.

This clonotype was counted only a few times. The chain has TRBV10-2 and TRBJ1-5; TRBD1 is a possible D gene (6 bases). Germline lookup yields CDR1 WSHSY and CDR2 SAAADI. This CDR3 region has 15 residues. The V end was cut by 3 bases, the J end by 4 bases, with 13 bases between. This chain's CDR3 is CASSDGGADNQPQHF. DNA of the CDR3: TGCGCCAGCAGTGATGGGGGGGCAGATAATCAGCCCCAGCATTTT.

The rearrangement joins TRBV6-2 or TRBV6-3 to TRBJ1-2; the D is unclear. V was shortened by 4 bases and J by 4 bases, with 16 bases between the two germline ends. The germline CDR1 and CDR2 sequences are MNHEY and SVGEGT. The CDR3 extends over 15 amino acids. CDR3 nucleotides: TGTGCCAGCAGTTGGGTCCCCCAAGGCCCCTATGGCTACACCTTC. Translated, it gives CASSWVPQGPYGYTF.

Only a few counts were recorded for this clonotype. The genes are TRBV15 and TRBJ1-3; D gene unclear. Germline lookup yields CDR1 LNHNV and CDR2 YYDKDF (reference sequence). Deletions cut 6 bases from V and 0 bases from J, with 12 bases between. This CDR3 spans 15 amino acids. CDR3 nucleotides: TGTGCCACCAGTCCGATCCAGAGCTCTGGAAACACCATATATTTT. The encoded protein is CATSPIQSSGNTIYF.

This clonotype came up a few times. The CDR3 here is CASSAHRGTGVETQYF. CDR3 nucleotides: TGTGCCAGCAGCGCACACCGGGGGACAGGGGTAGAGACCCAGTACTTC. The V call is TRBV5-8, the J call TRBJ2-5; TRBD1 matches 10 bases. Looked up from germline, CDR1 is SGHTS and CDR2 is YDEGEE. J gave up 4 bases and V 4 bases, and 10 bases lay outside the gene matches. The CDR3 contains 16 residues.

This clonotype has only a few counts. The chain employs TRBV11-2 and TRBJ1-1, with no clear D. CDR1 and CDR2 from the germline V gene are SGHAT and FQNNGV. V lost 5 bases to trimming and J lost 1 base, with 14 bases between them. The CDR3 has 15 residues. For the CDR3, the DNA is TGTGCCAGCAGCCAGCATGGCCGGGGGAACACTGAAGCTTTCTTT. This translates into CASSQHGRGNTEAFF.

This clonotype turned up a few times. This chain uses TRBV20-1 with TRBJ2-3; TRBD1 matches at 12 bases. Germline lookup yields CDR1 DFQATT and CDR2 SNEGSKA (reference sequence). Losses at the gene ends were 5 bases for V and 6 bases for J; bases not matched to a gene: 18. The CDR3 sequence is 18 residues long. The CDR3 sequence: CSAWDRGRTMREKDTQYF. CDR3 sequence (DNA): TGCAGTGCTTGGGACAGGGGGCGGACAATGCGGGAGAAGGATACGCAGTATTTT.

This clonotype was counted only a few times. The chain combines TRBV28 with TRBJ1-5, with D uncertain. Trimming pared 7 bases from V and 1 base from J, leaving 5 bases between. The CDR3 loop spans 12 amino acids. In germline, CDR1 is MDHEN, CDR2 SYDVKM. Here the CDR3 DNA reads TGTGCCAGCACCTTGAGCAATCAGCCCCAGCATTTT. It is translated as CASTLSNQPQHF.

The sample holds one count of this clonotype. The rearrangement joins TRBV5-1 to TRBJ1-2; D is perhaps TRBD1 (5 bases). Germline-derived CDR1 and CDR2 are SGHRS and YFSETQ. The CDR3 has 14 amino acids. V shed 3 bases and J shed 3 bases, with 12 bases lying between them. The CDR3 DNA reads as TGCGCCAGCAGCTCGCAGGGTGTGGACTATGGCTACACCTTC. It codes for CASSSQGVDYGYTF.

This chain links TRBV4-3 with TRBJ1-1; no firm D call. CDR3 length equals 15 residues. In germline, CDR1 is LGHNA, CDR2 YSLEER. The germline V and J ends were trimmed by 0 bases and 2 bases, with 10 bases remaining between them. CDR3 nucleotides: TGCGCCAGCAGCCAAGATCAAACAGTAAACACTGAAGCTTTCTTT. Translating it yields CASSQDQTVNTEAFF.

This clonotype has more than one count but fewer than ten. V and J are TRBV2 and TRBJ2-5; D remains unclear. Looked up from germline, CDR1 is SNHLY and CDR2 is FYNNEI. The CDR3 extends over 15 amino acids. The V and J ends lost 4 bases and 0 bases respectively, with 12 bases between them. This chain's CDR3 is CASSGDSKYQETQYF. In DNA form, the CDR3 reads TGTGCCAGCAGTGGAGACTCGAAGTACCAAGAGACCCAGTACTTC.

The V call is TRBV11-2, the J call TRBJ2-2; 7 nucleotides agree with TRBD1. The CDR3 totals 16 residues. CDR1 and CDR2 (germline): SGHAT, FQNNGV. Trimming cost V 6 bases and J 4 bases; bases outside gene matches: 11. For the CDR3, the DNA is TGTGCCAGCAGATCTAACCGGGACAGTTCCACCGGGGAGCTGTTTTTT. It specifies CASRSNRDSSTGELFF.

This chain uses TRBV11-2 with TRBJ2-3; D gene uncertain. V lost 5 bases and J lost 5, with 20 bases in between. Germline lookup yields CDR1 SGHAT and CDR2 FQNNGV. There are 16 residues in the CDR3. CDR3 nucleotides: TGTGCCAGCAGCCGCTTATCTGTGATTGGGCAAGATACGCAGTATTTT. Translated: CASSRLSVIGQDTQYF.

The table lists this clonotype with a few counts. The V call is TRBV18, the J call TRBJ1-2; no firm D call. This CDR3 is built from 11 residues. V was shortened by 6 bases and J by 3 bases, with 5 bases between the two germline ends. Germline V CDR1 and CDR2: KGHSH, LQKENI. Here the CDR3 reads CASSPDYGYTF. The CDR3 region has the DNA TGTGCCAGCTCGCCCGACTATGGCTACACCTTC.

In DNA, the CDR3 is TGTGCCAGCAGTCTGATAGCGGGGGGGAGAGAGACCCAGTACTTC. It yields the protein CASSLIAGGRETQYF. This chain joins TRBV27 and TRBJ2-5, with TRBD2 matching 11 bases. Germline V gene data show CDR1 as MNHEY and CDR2 as SMNVEV (reference sequence). The CDR3 contains 15 residues. V trimming: 5 bases; J trimming: 4 bases; junction bases outside the gene matches: 6.

The chain has TRBV29-1 and TRBJ2-2; 7 bases are shared with TRBD1. The CDR3 is 14 amino acids. The ends lost 4 bases at V and 7 bases at J; junction bases unmatched: 9. In germline, CDR1 is SQVTM, CDR2 ANQGSEA. CDR3 nucleotides: TGCAGCGTTGGACACAGGGGAAACGACGGGGAGCTGTTTTTT. Translation: CSVGHRGNDGELFF.

This chain uses TRBV18 with TRBJ1-2; the D is unclear. V dropped 1 base and J dropped 4 bases, with 13 bases sitting between them. The V gene's germline CDR1 is KGHSH and CDR2 LQKENI. The CDR3 consists of 15 residues. CDR3 DNA sequence: TGTGCCAGCTCACCACTAAAAGGGTTCGGCTATGGCTACACCTTC. This translates into CASSPLKGFGYGYTF.

J is TRBJ2-1 and V is TRBV6-1; no reliable D call. V gave up 8 bases and J gave up 0 bases, with 8 bases separating them. Germline assignment: CDR1 MNHNS and CDR2 SASEGT. The CDR3 has 13 amino acids. The CDR3 DNA follows: TGTGCCAGCTCCCCGAGCTCCTACAATGAGCAGTTCTTC. This gives the protein CASSPSSYNEQFF.

V usage is TRBV20-1 and J usage is TRBJ2-5; D call uncertain. V dropped 5 bases and J dropped 1 base, with 14 bases sitting between them. Germline values: CDR1 DFQATT, CDR2 SNEGSKA (reference sequence). The CDR3 has 14 residues. CDR3 bases: TGCAGTGCTCCCCCCGCGGAGTTCCAAGAGACCCAGTACTTC. As protein: CSAPPAEFQETQYF.